These 4 T cell receptor beta chains were all obtained from the same sample, sequenced in a study of T cells in localized non-small cell lung cancer. Only in-frame clones appear in the TCRdb table, and some are missing; sequencing was by immunoSEQ multiplex PCR. The sample contains about 5,200 clones, 30% to 40% of which appear only once. The sequencing here drew on lung tumor tissue, taken before any cancer treatment. The receptor set was obtained from a female donor over 55 with stage I lung adenocarcinoma.

The chain recombines TRBV1 with TRBJ2-5; the table gives TRBD1 as D, unverified against the DNA. TRBV1 is designated a pseudogene. This CDR3 has 15 residues. CDR3 residues: CASSQEQRGRETQYF. In nucleotides, the CDR3 is TGCGCCAGCAGCCAAGAGCAAAGGGGGCGAGAGACCCAGTACTTC.

A few counts support this clone. CDR3 region: CATSRGYKGSNQPQHF. As DNA, the CDR3 is TGTGCCACCAGCCGGGGTTATAAAGGGAGCAATCAGCCCCAGCATTTT. The chain has TRBV15 and TRBJ1-5; D unresolved. The CDR3 is 16 residues long. In germline, CDR1 is LNHNV, CDR2 YYDKDF (reference sequence). Trimming cost V 5 bases and J 1 base, with 15 bases left between them.

V is TRBV6-1 and J is TRBJ1-2, with D hard to call. In germline, CDR1 is MNHNS, CDR2 SASEGT. CDR3 length: 15 residues. V lost 1 base and J lost 8, with 17 bases in between. CDR3 sequence reads: CASSEVPDSPRGYTF. The CDR3 coding sequence is TGTGCCAGCAGTGAAGTCCCGGACTCTCCGAGGGGCTACACCTTC.

The chain joins TRBV30 to TRBJ2-5; 7 bases fit TRBD1. The CDR3 has 11 amino acids. Germline loops: CDR1 GTSNPN, CDR2 SVGIG (reference sequence). CDR3 coding DNA: TGTGCAGGGGGCTTAGCAGAGACCCAGTACTTC. Protein sequence: CAGGLAETQYF.